The next 10 T cell receptor beta chains were all read from a single sample in a study of T-cell memory formation after mild COVID-19. TCRdb reanalysed the 5' RACE reads using MiXCR and keeps one entry per CDR3 protein. The table records about 560,000 distinct CDR3 sequences, roughly 17% of them present only once. The sequencing input was PBMCs or a T cell subset sorted from them (not recorded which). The receptor source for this set is an adult woman who had mild COVID-19 (a few samples of this study predate the infection). Cell type and time point are not known.

This clonotype showed up just a few times. V is TRBV29-1 and J is TRBJ2-3; D might be TRBD1 (6 bases). Germline assignment: CDR1 SQVTM and CDR2 ANQGSEA. The CDR3 covers 14 residues. V lost 6 bases to trimming and J lost 4 bases, with 17 bases between them. The CDR3 DNA reads TGCAGCGTCGGTGCTTACAGGGCGGCAGATACGCAGTATTTT. This encodes CSVGAYRAADTQYF.

This clonotype has just a few counts. V and J are TRBV28 and TRBJ2-7, with 7 bases lining up with TRBD2. Germline CDR1 and CDR2: MDHEN and SYDVKM. The ends lost 6 bases at V and 4 bases at J; junction bases unmatched: 15. The CDR3 has 16 amino acids. The CDR3 DNA reads TGTGCCAGCAGATGGAGCGGGAATCTCCTAGATTACGAGCAGTACTTC. Translated: CASRWSGNLLDYEQYF. The variable domain in full, completed from reference TRBV28 and TRBJ2-7, reads DVKVTQSSRYLVKRTGEKVFLECVQDMDHENMFWYRQDPGLGLRLIYFSYDVKMKEKGDIPEGYSVSREKKERFSLILESASTNQTSMYLCASRWSGNLLDYEQYFGPGTRLTVT.

J is TRBJ1-1 and V is TRBV28; TRBD1 might be the D (6 bases). CDR1 MDHEN and CDR2 SYDVKM come from the germline V gene. V was clipped by 7 bases and J by 3 bases, with 9 bases between them. The CDR3 runs 12 residues. CDR3 in amino acids: CASKGGDTEAFF. CDR3 DNA sequence: TGTGCCAGCAAAGGGGGGGACACTGAAGCTTTCTTT.

This clonotype was seen more than once but under ten times. V usage is TRBV12-3 or TRBV12-4 and J usage is TRBJ2-7; 10 positions match TRBD1. J lost 5 bases, V lost 5 bases, and 15 bases had no gene match. The CDR3 totals 17 residues. The CDR3 loop reads CASSASFPGQGRHEQYF. CDR3 in DNA: TGTGCCAGCAGTGCCTCCTTTCCGGGACAGGGGCGGCACGAGCAGTACTTC.

The chain is built from TRBV24-1 and TRBJ1-2; D gene unclear. CDR3 length: 12 amino acids. Per the germline V gene, CDR1 is KGHDR and CDR2 is SFDVKD. V dropped 3 bases and J dropped 6 bases, with 7 bases sitting between them. CDR3 region: CATSDNSNGYTF. In nucleotides, the CDR3 is TGTGCCACCAGTGATAATAGTAATGGCTACACCTTC.

V usage is TRBV5-5 and J usage is TRBJ1-2; TRBD1 aligns across 9 bases. Germline assignment: CDR1 SGHKS and CDR2 YYEKEE (reference sequence). Unmatched junction bases numbered 11, after V lost 2 bases and J lost 6 bases. The CDR3 has 16 residues. The CDR3 DNA reads as TGTGCCAGCAGCTTCCGGGACAGGGACCATGCGCATGGCTACACCTTC. Translation gives CASSFRDRDHAHGYTF.

This clonotype was seen ten or more times. This rearrangement joins TRBV7-9 to TRBJ1-1; D unresolved. This CDR3 has 12 residues. V lost 1 base and J 7 bases, leaving 7 bases between the germline ends. Germline V CDR1 and CDR2: SEHNR, FQNEAQ (reference sequence). The DNA of the CDR3 is TGTGCCAGCAGCTTAGGGGGTATTGAAGCTTTCTTT. Protein sequence: CASSLGGIEAFF.

V usage is TRBV7-2 and J usage is TRBJ1-2; the D gene is possibly TRBD1 (5 bases). Per germline, CDR1 SGHTA and CDR2 FQGNSA. There are 16 residues in the CDR3. The V end was cut by 5 bases, the J end by 5 bases, with 21 bases between. CDR3 sequence reads: CASSPGAEAAWYGYTF. In DNA, the CDR3 is TGTGCCAGCAGCCCTGGGGCGGAGGCCGCGTGGTATGGCTACACCTTC.

The V and J genes are TRBV20-1 and TRBJ2-7; TRBD2 agrees at 7 bases. CDR1 is DFQATT and CDR2 is SNEGSKA in the germline V gene (reference sequence). V dropped 4 bases and J dropped 6; count of bases not matched to a gene: 12. CDR3 size: 14 residues. The CDR3 sequence is CSATGGGRGPEQYF. CDR3 in DNA: TGCAGTGCTACCGGGGGAGGGAGGGGTCCCGAGCAGTACTTC.

In its sample, this clonotype was seen a few times. The chain employs TRBV5-6 and TRBJ1-5; tentative D call: TRBD1 (6 bases). V was cut by 2 bases and J by 6 bases, with 12 bases left in between. The CDR3 runs 14 residues. The germline V gene encodes CDR1 SGHDT and CDR2 YYEEEE. The CDR3 DNA sequence: TGTGCCAGCAGCTTTAGGACAGCAAGTCAGCCCCAGCATTTT. Its protein is CASSFRTASQPQHF.